The source of this TCR beta chain is a study of ipilimumab plus nivolumab after autologous stem cell transplantation (dated by TCRdb to the early 2020s). As for the study more broadly: A median of roughly 5 ipilimumab doses and roughly eight nivolumab doses was received by trial patients. The myeloma cohort included high-risk transplant-naive patients and patients relapsing within 3 years of a first autologous transplant. Patients undergoing autologous transplant for high-risk diffuse large B cell lymphoma, mature T cell lymphoma, or multiple myeloma were enrolled in the trial. The intent-to-treat population of the trial was made up of some 36 patients.

Points the paper makes about the study in general: The authors concluded that combined checkpoint inhibition appeared tolerable when used as consolidation after transplant. The authors stated that profiles of the T cell receptor repertoire, regulatory T cell phenotype and gut microbiota provided a biologic rationale for studying this approach further.

From the cysteine up to the phenylalanine, the CDR3 has a length of 15 residues. The retained sequence is limited to the CDR3, 45 bases, with the frame set at the first base. After removal of 3 bases from V and 1 base from J, the junction retains 3 bases not matched to a gene. The germline V gene encodes CDR1 ENHRY and CDR2 SYGVKD. The library was produced with the immunoSEQ multiplex PCR assay. Drawn from immuneACCESS, this table holds only the in-frame rearrangements with V and J called that TCRdb kept. Clones are partly lost; checked studies trace under half to an unresolved V gene and leave the rest unexplained. This sample gives approximately 40,000 clones in total; 80% to 95% of them show up just once. Clones ranked in the top ten supply around 1% of the sample. Checkpoint therapy was initiated 14 to 28 days after autologous transplant, and ipilimumab was administered at 1 mg/kg intravenously on day 1 of selected weeks. The nivolumab dose was 3 mg/kg intravenously, delivered on day 1 of weeks 1, 4, 7, 10, and every two weeks through week 26. The study was a Phase Ib clinical trial testing combined checkpoint inhibition with ipilimumab and nivolumab as consolidation after autologous stem cell transplantation.

On this clone: No cognate antigen has been identified for it. Base-call qualities are not available, and no considerably larger clone is one nucleotide away.

The chain uses TRBV10-3 and TRBJ2-5; TRBD1 aligns with 9 central bases. The sequence came from a male donor with multiple myeloma. The sequenced sample was PBMCs, obtained in a trial of ipilimumab plus nivolumab as post-transplant consolidation. The CDR3 protein sequence reads: CAISDRDRAQETQYF. DNA sequence: TGTGCCATCAGTGACCGGGACAGGGCCCAAGAGACCCAGTACTTC.